Listed below are T cell receptor beta chains from one sample, sequenced in a study of blood T cell repertoires in COVID-19. TCRdb's copy holds only in-frame clones and misses some; the assay was immunoSEQ multiplex PCR. The sample carries a few hundred thousand clones, around 89% recorded once. Sequencing was carried out using PBMCs or T cells enriched from blood (not recorded which). The origin of the receptors is a man aged 35-49 years who had recovered from COVID-19. The CDR3 runs from the conserved cysteine through the conserved F or W. Each record gives: clone size, V gene, D gene, J gene, CDR3 protein, CDR3 DNA. D genes are given only for firm matches. Clone size is shown for a subset of rows, as once, few, many or a class of expanded clone.

>NA|TRBV7-2|TRBD1|TRBJ2-1
CASSLARGGVGNEQFF
TGTGCCAGCAGCTTAGCGCGAGGGGGCGTCGGGAATGAGCAGTTCTTC
>NA|TRBV7-6|TRBD2|TRBJ2-3
CASSLRLAGATDTQYF
TGTGCCAGCAGCCTCAGATTAGCGGGAGCCACAGATACGCAGTATTTT
>NA|TRBV7-2|TRBD2|TRBJ2-3
CASSFQLATTDTQYF
TGTGCCAGCAGCTTCCAACTAGCGACCACAGATACGCAGTATTTT
>NA|TRBV2|TRBD1|TRBJ1-5
CASSEKGRDRGSFQPQHF
TGTGCCAGCAGTGAAAAGGGGCGGGACAGGGGCTCTTTTCAGCCCCAGCATTTT
>NA|TRBV4-1|NA|TRBJ1-4
CASSQEVERRVFF
TGCGCCAGCAGCCAAGAAGTGGAGCGACGGGTGTTTTTT
>NA|TRBV7-3|TRBD1|TRBJ2-2
CASSRDRGQGTGELFF
TGTGCCAGCAGCCGTGACAGGGGGCAGGGCACCGGGGAGCTGTTTTTT
>NA|TRBV15|NA|TRBJ2-7
CATRAGSSYEQYF
TGTGCCACCAGGGCAGGCAGCTCCTACGAGCAGTACTTC
>NA|TRBV19|TRBD1|TRBJ1-6
CASTSGQGSSYNSPLHF
TGTGCCAGTACTTCAGGACAGGGAAGCTCCTATAATTCACCCCTCCACTTT
>NA|TRBV11-2|TRBD2|TRBJ2-1
CASSRIIAGGFNEQFF
TGTGCCAGCAGCCGCATCATAGCGGGGGGGTTTAATGAGCAGTTCTTC
>NA|TRBV11-2|NA|TRBJ1-1
CASSLTGSNTEAFF
TGTGCCAGCAGCTTAACAGGGTCGAACACTGAAGCTTTCTTT
>NA|TRBV28|NA|TRBJ2-5
CASSLPLVSRETQYF
TGTGCCAGCAGTCTCCCACTAGTCTCCAGGGAGACCCAGTACTTC
>NA|TRBV9|TRBD1|TRBJ1-3
CASSPGQAALFSGNTIYF
TGTGCCAGCAGCCCGGGACAGGCGGCCCTCTTCTCTGGAAACACCATATATTTT
>NA|TRBV7-3|TRBD1|TRBJ1-1
CASSKDRGPYTEAFF
TGTGCCAGCAGCAAAGACAGGGGGCCGTACACTGAAGCTTTCTTT
>NA|TRBV3-1/TRBV3-2|TRBD1|TRBJ2-7
CASSRLTGGPRHEQYF
TGTGCCAGCAGCCGACTTACAGGGGGCCCTCGACACGAGCAGTACTTC
>NA|TRBV5-4|TRBD1|TRBJ1-1
CASSILAWGQGHNTEAFF
TGTGCCAGCAGCATCTTAGCCTGGGGACAGGGGCATAACACTGAAGCTTTCTTT
>NA|TRBV3-1/TRBV3-2|NA|TRBJ2-1
CASSSASAKGSYNEQFF
TGTGCCAGCAGTTCGGCTAGCGCAAAGGGCTCCTACAATGAGCAGTTCTTC
>NA|TRBV28|TRBD1|TRBJ1-2
CASSPITGALNYGYTF
TGTGCCAGCAGCCCGATCACAGGGGCCCTAAACTATGGCTACACCTTC
>NA|TRBV5-4|TRBD2|TRBJ2-2
CASSLVRLAGNTGELFF
TGTGCCAGCAGCTTGGTTCGACTAGCGGGGAACACCGGGGAGCTGTTTTTT
>NA|TRBV7-2|TRBD1|TRBJ1-3
CASSPDRVNLNSGNTIYF
TGTGCCAGCAGCCCGGACAGGGTGAACTTGAACTCTGGAAACACCATATATTTT
>few|TRBV5-1|NA|TRBJ1-5
CASSLLGGDQPQHF
TGCGCCAGCAGCTTGTTAGGCGGGGATCAGCCCCAGCATTTT
>NA|TRBV29-1|NA|TRBJ2-7
CSVGSIGFSYEQYF
TGCAGCGTAGGGAGCATAGGATTCTCCTACGAGCAGTACTTC
>NA|TRBV7-3|TRBD2|TRBJ2-1
CASSLWASGYNEQFF
TGTGCCAGCAGCTTATGGGCTAGCGGTTACAATGAGCAGTTCTTC
>NA|TRBV28|TRBD2|TRBJ2-2
CASSSLADLTGELFF
TGTGCCAGCAGTTCTCTAGCGGATCTCACCGGGGAGCTGTTTTTT
>NA|TRBV7-9|TRBD2|TRBJ2-7
CASSKSGTSGRAVYEQYF
TGTGCCAGCAGCAAAAGCGGGACTAGCGGGAGGGCCGTCTACGAGCAGTACTTC
>once|TRBV4-3|NA|TRBJ2-7
CASSQELADYEQYF
TGCGCCAGCAGCCAAGAACTCGCGGACTACGAGCAGTACTTC
>NA|TRBV7-9|TRBD2|TRBJ2-3
CASSVPRGVTDTQYF
TGTGCCAGCAGCGTACCCCGGGGGGTCACAGATACGCAGTATTTT
>NA|TRBV10-3|TRBD1|TRBJ1-1
CAISEGDRMNTEAFF
TGTGCCATCAGTGAAGGGGACAGGATGAACACTGAAGCTTTCTTT
>few|TRBV28|TRBD1|TRBJ1-1
CASSRLAQGGNTEAFF
TGTGCCAGCAGCAGGCTGGCACAGGGGGGGAACACTGAAGCTTTCTTT
>NA|TRBV5-4|TRBD1|TRBJ2-7
CASSWAEGTGSYEQYF
TGTGCCAGCAGCTGGGCAGAGGGGACAGGGAGCTACGAGCAGTACTTC
>NA|TRBV4-2|NA|TRBJ1-2
CASSHLGQPIGGPLGYGYTF
TGTGCCAGCAGCCATCTCGGACAGCCGATCGGCGGACCACTAGGCTATGGCTACACCTTC
>NA|TRBV6-5|TRBD2|TRBJ2-3
CASSYSTSGITDTQYF
TGTGCCAGCAGTTACTCGACTAGCGGGATTACAGATACGCAGTATTTT
>NA|TRBV4-3|NA|TRBJ2-7
CASSQVAGWAYEQYF
TGCGCCAGCAGCCAAGTGGCAGGGTGGGCCTACGAGCAGTACTTC
>once|TRBV27|NA|TRBJ2-7
CASSYATEYEQYF
TGTGCCAGCAGTTACGCTACAGAATACGAGCAGTACTTC